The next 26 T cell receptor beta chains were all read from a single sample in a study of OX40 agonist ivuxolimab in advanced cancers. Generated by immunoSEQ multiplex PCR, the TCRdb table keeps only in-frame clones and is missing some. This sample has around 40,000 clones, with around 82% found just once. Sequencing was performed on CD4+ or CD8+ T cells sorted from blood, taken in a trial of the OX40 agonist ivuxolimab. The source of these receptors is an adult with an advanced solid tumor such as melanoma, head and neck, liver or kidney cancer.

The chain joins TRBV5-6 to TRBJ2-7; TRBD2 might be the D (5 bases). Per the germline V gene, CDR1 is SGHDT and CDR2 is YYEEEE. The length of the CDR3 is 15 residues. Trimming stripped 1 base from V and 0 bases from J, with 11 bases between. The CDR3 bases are TGTGCCAGCAGCTTGTTTCGGGATCTCTCCTACGAGCAGTACTTC. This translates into CASSLFRDLSYEQYF.

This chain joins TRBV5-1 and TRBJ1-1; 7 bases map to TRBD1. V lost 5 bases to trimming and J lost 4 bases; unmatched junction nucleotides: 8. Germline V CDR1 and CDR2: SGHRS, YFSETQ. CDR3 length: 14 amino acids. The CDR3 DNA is TGCGCCAGCAGACTACAGGGGACGGGCACTGAAGCTTTCTTT. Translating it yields CASRLQGTGTEAFF.

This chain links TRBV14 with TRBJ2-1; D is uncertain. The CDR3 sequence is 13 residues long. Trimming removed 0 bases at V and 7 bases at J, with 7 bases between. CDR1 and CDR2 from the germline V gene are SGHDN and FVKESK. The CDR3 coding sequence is TGTGCCAGCAGCCAAGACAACGGGAATGAGCAGTTCTTC. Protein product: CASSQDNGNEQFF. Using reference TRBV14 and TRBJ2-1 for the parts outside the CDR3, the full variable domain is EAGVTQFPSHSVIEKGQTVTLRCDPISGHDNLYWYRRVMGKEIKFLLHFVKESKQDESGMPNNRFLAERTGGTYSTLKVQPAELEDSGVYFCASSQDNGNEQFFGPGTRLTVL.

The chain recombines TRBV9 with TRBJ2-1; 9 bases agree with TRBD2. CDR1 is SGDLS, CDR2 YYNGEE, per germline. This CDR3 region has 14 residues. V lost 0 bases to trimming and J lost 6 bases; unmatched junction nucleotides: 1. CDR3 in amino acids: CASSVGGRANEQFF. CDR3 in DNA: TGTGCCAGCAGCGTAGGCGGGAGGGCCAATGAGCAGTTCTTC.

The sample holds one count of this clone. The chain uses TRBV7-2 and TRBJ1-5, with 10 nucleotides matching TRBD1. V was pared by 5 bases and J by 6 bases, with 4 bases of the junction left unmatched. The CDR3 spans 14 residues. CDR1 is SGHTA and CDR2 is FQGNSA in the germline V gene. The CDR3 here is CASSRDRGLQPQHF. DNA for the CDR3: TGTGCCAGCAGCAGAGACAGGGGGCTTCAGCCCCAGCATTTT.

DNA of the CDR3: TGTGCCAGCTCACTAGGCGGCCAGCTTAACACTGAAGCTTTCTTT. Its protein product is CASSLGGQLNTEAFF. The gene calls are TRBV18 and TRBJ1-1; D is ambiguous. The CDR3 spans 15 residues. Between the trimmed V and J ends, which lost 4 bases and 2 bases, there was a span of 14 bases. CDR1 and CDR2 from the germline V gene are KGHSH and LQKENI. The full variable domain, its missing parts supplied by reference TRBV18 and TRBJ1-1, is NAGVMQNPRHLVRRRGQEARLRCSPMKGHSHVYWYRQLPEEGLKFMVYLQKENIIDESGMPKERFSAEFPKEGPSILRIQQVVRGDSAAYFCASSLGGQLNTEAFFGQGTRLTVV.

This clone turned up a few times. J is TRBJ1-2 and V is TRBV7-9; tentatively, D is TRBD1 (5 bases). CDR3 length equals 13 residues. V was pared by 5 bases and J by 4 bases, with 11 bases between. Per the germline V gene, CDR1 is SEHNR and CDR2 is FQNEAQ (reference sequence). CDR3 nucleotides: TGTGCCAGCAGCCTCCGGGACGGCTATGGCTACACCTTC. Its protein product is CASSLRDGYGYTF. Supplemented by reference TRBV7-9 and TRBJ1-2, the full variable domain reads DTGVSQNPRHKITKRGQNVTFRCDPISEHNRLYWYRQTLGQGPEFLTYFQNEAQLEKSRLLSDRFSAERPKGSFSTLEIQRTEQGDSAMYLCASSLRDGYGYTFGSGTRLTVV.

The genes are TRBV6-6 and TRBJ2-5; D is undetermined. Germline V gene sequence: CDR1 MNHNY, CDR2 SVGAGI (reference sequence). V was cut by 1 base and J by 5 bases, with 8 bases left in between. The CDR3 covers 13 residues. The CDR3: CASSYWVGETQYF. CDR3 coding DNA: TGTGCCAGCAGTTACTGGGTTGGGGAGACCCAGTACTTC.

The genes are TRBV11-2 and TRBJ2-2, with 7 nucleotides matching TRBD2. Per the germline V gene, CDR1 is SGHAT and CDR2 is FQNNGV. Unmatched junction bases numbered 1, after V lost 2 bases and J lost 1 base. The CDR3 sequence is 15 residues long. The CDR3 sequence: CASSLLAENTGELFF. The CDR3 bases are TGTGCCAGCAGCTTACTAGCGGAGAACACCGGGGAGCTGTTTTTT.

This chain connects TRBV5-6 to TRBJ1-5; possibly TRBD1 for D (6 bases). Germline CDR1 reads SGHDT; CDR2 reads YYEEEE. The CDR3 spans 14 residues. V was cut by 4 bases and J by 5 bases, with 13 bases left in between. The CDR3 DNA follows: TGTGCCAGCAGCGAAGGGGGGGAATATCAGCCCCAGCATTTT. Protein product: CASSEGGEYQPQHF.

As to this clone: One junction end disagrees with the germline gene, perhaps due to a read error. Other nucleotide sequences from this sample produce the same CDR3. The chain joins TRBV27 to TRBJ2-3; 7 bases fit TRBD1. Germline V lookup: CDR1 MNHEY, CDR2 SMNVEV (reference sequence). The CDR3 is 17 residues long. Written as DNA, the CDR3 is TGTGCTAGCAGTTGGGACACAGGGGTTACTAGCACAGATACGCAGTATTTT. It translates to CASSWDTGVTSTDTQYF.

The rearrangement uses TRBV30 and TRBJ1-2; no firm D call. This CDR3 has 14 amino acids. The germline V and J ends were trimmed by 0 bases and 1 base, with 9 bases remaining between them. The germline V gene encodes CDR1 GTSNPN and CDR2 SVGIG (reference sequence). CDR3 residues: CAWSVKRINYGYTF. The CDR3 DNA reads TGTGCCTGGAGTGTGAAGAGAATTAACTATGGCTACACCTTC.

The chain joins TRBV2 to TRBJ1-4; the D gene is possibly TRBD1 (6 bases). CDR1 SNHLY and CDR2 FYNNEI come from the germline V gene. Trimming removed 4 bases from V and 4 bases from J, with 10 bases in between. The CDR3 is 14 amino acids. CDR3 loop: CASSARQVNEKLFF. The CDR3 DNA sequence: TGTGCCAGCAGTGCGAGACAGGTTAATGAAAAACTGTTTTTT.

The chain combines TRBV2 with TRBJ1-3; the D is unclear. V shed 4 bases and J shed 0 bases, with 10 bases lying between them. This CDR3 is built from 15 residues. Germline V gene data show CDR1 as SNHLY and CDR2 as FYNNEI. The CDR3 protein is CASSGLLHSGNTIYF. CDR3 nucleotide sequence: TGTGCCAGCAGTGGGCTGCTCCACTCTGGAAACACCATATATTTT.

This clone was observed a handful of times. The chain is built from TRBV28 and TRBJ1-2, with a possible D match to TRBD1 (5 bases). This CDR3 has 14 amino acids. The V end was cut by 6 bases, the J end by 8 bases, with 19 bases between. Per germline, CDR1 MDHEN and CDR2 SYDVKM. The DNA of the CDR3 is TGTGCCAGCAGGGAGGGAGGGGTCCCAGGCGGCTACACCTTC. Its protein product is CASREGGVPGGYTF.

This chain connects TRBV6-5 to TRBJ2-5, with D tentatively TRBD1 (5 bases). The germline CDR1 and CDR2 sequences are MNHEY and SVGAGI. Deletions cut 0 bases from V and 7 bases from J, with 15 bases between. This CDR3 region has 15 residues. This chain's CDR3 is CASSYSIRSGATQYF. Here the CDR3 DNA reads TGTGCCAGCAGTTACTCGATTAGATCTGGGGCGACCCAGTACTTC.

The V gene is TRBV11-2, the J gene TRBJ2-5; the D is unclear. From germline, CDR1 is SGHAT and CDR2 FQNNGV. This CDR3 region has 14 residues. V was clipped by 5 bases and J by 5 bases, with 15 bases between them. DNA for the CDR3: TGTGCCAGCAGCCCAATGACCTACCGGGAGACCCAGTACTTC. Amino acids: CASSPMTYRETQYF.

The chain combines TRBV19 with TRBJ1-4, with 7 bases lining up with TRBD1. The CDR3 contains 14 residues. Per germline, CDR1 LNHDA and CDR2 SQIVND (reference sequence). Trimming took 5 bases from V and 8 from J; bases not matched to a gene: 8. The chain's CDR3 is CASSVTGIGEKLFF. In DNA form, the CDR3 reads TGTGCCAGTAGTGTGACAGGGATAGGAGAAAAACTGTTTTTT. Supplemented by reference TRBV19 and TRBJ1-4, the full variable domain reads DGGITQSPKYLFRKEGQNVTLSCEQNLNHDAMYWYRQDPGQGLRLIYYSQIVNDFQKGDIAEGYSVSREKKESFPLTVTSAQKNPTAFYLCASSVTGIGEKLFFGSGTQLSVL.

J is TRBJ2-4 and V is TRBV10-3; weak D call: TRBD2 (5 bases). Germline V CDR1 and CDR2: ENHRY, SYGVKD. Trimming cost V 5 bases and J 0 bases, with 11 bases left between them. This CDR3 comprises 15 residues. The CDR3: CAISPLGEAKNIQYF. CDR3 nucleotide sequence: TGTGCCATCAGTCCACTAGGCGAAGCCAAAAACATTCAGTACTTC.

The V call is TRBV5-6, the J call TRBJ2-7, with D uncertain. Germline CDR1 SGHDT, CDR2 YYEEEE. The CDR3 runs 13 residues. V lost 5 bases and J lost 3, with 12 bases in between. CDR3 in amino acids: CASSSGPVYEQYF. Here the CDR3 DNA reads TGTGCCAGCAGTTCCGGGCCAGTCTACGAGCAGTACTTC.

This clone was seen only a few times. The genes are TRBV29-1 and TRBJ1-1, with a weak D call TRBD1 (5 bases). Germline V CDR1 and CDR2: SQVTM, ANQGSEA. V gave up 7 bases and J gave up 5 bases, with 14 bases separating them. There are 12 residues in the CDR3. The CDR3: CSGSMGVTEAFF. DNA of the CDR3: TGCAGCGGCTCAATGGGGGTGACTGAAGCTTTCTTT.

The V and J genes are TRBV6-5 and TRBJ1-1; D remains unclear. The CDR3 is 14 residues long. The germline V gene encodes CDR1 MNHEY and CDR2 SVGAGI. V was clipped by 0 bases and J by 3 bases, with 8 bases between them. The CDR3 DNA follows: TGTGCCAGCAGTTACTCGAGTAGCTACACTGAAGCTTTCTTT. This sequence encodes CASSYSSSYTEAFF.

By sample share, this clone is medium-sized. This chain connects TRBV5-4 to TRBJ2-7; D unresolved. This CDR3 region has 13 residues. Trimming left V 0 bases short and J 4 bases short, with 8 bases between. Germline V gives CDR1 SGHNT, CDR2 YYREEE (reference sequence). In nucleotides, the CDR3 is TGTGCCAGCAGCTTGGGGGCCGGATACGAGCAGTACTTC. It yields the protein CASSLGAGYEQYF.

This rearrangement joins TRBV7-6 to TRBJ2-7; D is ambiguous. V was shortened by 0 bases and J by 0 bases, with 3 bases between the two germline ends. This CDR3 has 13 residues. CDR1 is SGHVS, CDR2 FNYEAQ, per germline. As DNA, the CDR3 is TGTGCCAGCAGCTTAGCTAGCTCCTACGAGCAGTACTTC. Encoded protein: CASSLASSYEQYF.

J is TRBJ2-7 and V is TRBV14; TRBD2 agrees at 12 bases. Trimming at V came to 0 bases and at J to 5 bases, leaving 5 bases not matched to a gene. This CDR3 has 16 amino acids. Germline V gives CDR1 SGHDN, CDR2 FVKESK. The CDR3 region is CASSQDPLAGGDEQYF. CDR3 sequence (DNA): TGTGCCAGCAGCCAAGATCCCCTAGCGGGAGGGGACGAGCAGTACTTC.

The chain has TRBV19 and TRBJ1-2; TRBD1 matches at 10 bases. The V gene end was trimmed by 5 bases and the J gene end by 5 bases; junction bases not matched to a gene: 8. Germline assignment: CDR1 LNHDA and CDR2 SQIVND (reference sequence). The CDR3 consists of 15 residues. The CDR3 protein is CASSPRTGGGYGYTF. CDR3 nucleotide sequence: TGTGCCAGTAGTCCCCGGACAGGGGGAGGATATGGCTACACCTTC.